The 3 T cell receptor beta chains given below trace back to one sample, sequenced in a study of cytotoxic CD8 clonotypes in ibrutinib-treated CLL. Sequencing used immunoSEQ multiplex PCR; TCRdb keeps in-frame clones, though not all of them. The sample yields about 76,000 clones, around four fifths seen once. Material: PBMCs, obtained after 24 months of ibrutinib treatment. The source is a human donor with chronic lymphocytic leukemia.

J is TRBJ2-3 and V is TRBV27; D possibly corresponds to TRBD2 (5 bases). The CDR3 has 16 amino acids. V lost 3 bases, J lost 2 bases, and 15 bases lay in between. Germline values: CDR1 MNHEY, CDR2 SMNVEV (reference sequence). CDR3 amino acids: CASSFGPSSHTDTQYF. The CDR3 nucleotides read TGTGCCAGCAGTTTTGGCCCTAGCAGCCACACAGATACGCAGTATTTT.

This clone occurred a few times. V usage is TRBV6-6 and J usage is TRBJ2-1; TRBD2 matches at 9 bases. The germline gives CDR1 MNHNY, CDR2 SVGAGI (reference sequence). V shed 0 bases, J shed 4 bases, and the junction held 1 base outside the gene matches. The CDR3 length is 15 residues. The DNA for the CDR3 is TGTGCCAGCAGTTACTCGCGGGAGGGATACAATGAGCAGTTCTTC. It yields the protein CASSYSREGYNEQFF.

The rearrangement links TRBV7-3 to TRBJ2-3; 9 bases align to TRBD2. This CDR3 has 15 amino acids. Germline V gene data show CDR1 as SGHTA and CDR2 as FQGTGA. V lost 2 bases and J lost 3; bases outside the gene matches: 3. The CDR3: CASSLGTSITDTQYF. The CDR3 DNA sequence: TGTGCCAGCAGCTTAGGGACTAGCATTACAGATACGCAGTATTTT.